Below, one TCR beta chain is given with its context. Its antigen remains unidentified. The sample holds no much larger clone one base away, and base qualities are not on file. Using the immunoSEQ assay, TCRB CDR3 regions were amplified from 1.5 to 2 micrograms of genomic DNA, or from all available DNA when less than that was on hand. The multiplex PCR relied on 60 forward primers for TCR V beta segments and 13 reverse primers for J beta segments. To estimate the number of reads per starting template, synthetic control templates were added to each sample at limiting dilution. Reads of 87 bp were generated by sequencing on the Illumina HiSeq System. The authors' pipeline ran thus. PCR and sequencing errors were removed by a nearest neighbor algorithm that merged closely related sequences. TCR overlap was measured as the percentage of unique tumor TCR beta sequences also present in the same patient's peripheral blood. TCRdb mirrors the immuneACCESS table, restricted to in-frame sequences. Some clones are absent from its copies; in checked studies, under half trace to an unresolved V gene, and the reason for the others is unknown. V and J calls and clone size are copied from that table; D and trimming were computed from the DNA. For this sample there are 90,000 to 140,000 clones; nearly 90% appear just once. Of the sample, roughly 2.5% falls within the top ten clones.

According to the study, the label for this sample's time point signals: after dendritic cell vaccination, including at tumor progression/relapse. Selection of patients required sufficient residual fresh-frozen tumor tissue and over two years of available survival data. An isocitrate dehydrogenase mutation was not carried by any of the glioblastoma patients, although molecular status was otherwise variable. PBMC were collected before vaccination, two weeks after the third vaccination, and at tumor progression when it occurred. The Qiagen DNeasy Blood extraction Kit was used to extract genomic DNA. The entry originates in a study of glioma-infiltrating T cells after dendritic cell vaccination listed by TCRdb under 2016. For context, the study as a whole: The cohort comprised about 15 glioblastoma patients from Phase I and II dendritic cell vaccination trials, 9 newly diagnosed and 6 with recurrent disease. Between the early 2000s and the early 2010s, patients were given autologous tumor lysate-pulsed dendritic cell vaccination. In glioblastoma patients vaccinated with dendritic cells, deep sequencing of TCR beta CDR3 regions served to measure tumor-infiltrating lymphocyte content and to compare repertoires between tumor and blood. Survival after dendritic cell vaccination was correlated with TCR sequencing metrics such as TIL content and the overlap between tumor and blood repertoires. Each patient was given three intradermal dendritic cell vaccine injections, spaced two weeks apart, in the arm below the axilla. The vaccine consisted of monocyte-derived dendritic cells cultured less than eight days with IL-4 and GM-CSF, then pulsed overnight with autologous tumor lysate. General findings and caveats noted by the study authors: After dendritic cell vaccination, a higher estimated pretreatment TIL content predicted longer time to progression and longer overall survival. The cohort was small and heterogeneous, and full blood and tumor sets were available for few patients, with initial-recurrent tumor pairs available for even fewer patients. TCR clonality showed no direct relationship with survival, which suggests that a diverse polyclonal response may be important. The TCR overlap response model with three groups was called speculative and said to need prospective validation.

The germline ends are 8 bases apart after V is trimmed by 1 base and J by 1 base. CDR1 is given as MGHRA and CDR2 as YSYEKL, both from the germline V gene. Including the terminal cysteine and phenylalanine, the CDR3 comprises 16 residues. Here the CDR3 DNA is all that survives: 48 bases in frame from base 1. The chain was built from TRBV4-1 and TRBJ2-6; TRBD2 is perhaps the D gene, given 5 matching bases. The source of this sequence is a human donor with glioblastoma. The sequenced sample was blood, obtained after dendritic cell vaccination. The CDR3 has the sequence CASSQGRGSGANVLTF. The DNA sequence follows: TGCGCCAGCAGCCAAGGCCGGGGATCTGGGGCCAACGTCCTGACTTTC.